This entry describes one T cell receptor beta chain. Its antigen is unknown. The entry originates in a study of T cell responses to AZD1222 COVID-19 vaccine. Overall study findings and caveats: Recipients of two AZD1222 doses showed rising Spike-specific TCR breadth and depth.

Profiled with immunoSEQ multiplex PCR; TCRdb holds only in-frame clones, not every one. The sample records about 170,000 clones, about 92% being singletons. Germline assignment: CDR1 MGHRA and CDR2 YSYEKL. This CDR3 region has 15 residues. V shed 4 bases and J shed 4 bases, with 17 bases lying between them. The V and J genes are TRBV4-1 and TRBJ2-7, with D unclear. Specimen: peripheral blood, collected on day 0 of AZD1222 vaccination. The receptor comes from an adult in good health. The CDR3 here is CASSLLDGREYEQYF. CDR3 in DNA: TGCGCCAGCAGCCTACTTGACGGACGCGAATACGAGCAGTACTTC.